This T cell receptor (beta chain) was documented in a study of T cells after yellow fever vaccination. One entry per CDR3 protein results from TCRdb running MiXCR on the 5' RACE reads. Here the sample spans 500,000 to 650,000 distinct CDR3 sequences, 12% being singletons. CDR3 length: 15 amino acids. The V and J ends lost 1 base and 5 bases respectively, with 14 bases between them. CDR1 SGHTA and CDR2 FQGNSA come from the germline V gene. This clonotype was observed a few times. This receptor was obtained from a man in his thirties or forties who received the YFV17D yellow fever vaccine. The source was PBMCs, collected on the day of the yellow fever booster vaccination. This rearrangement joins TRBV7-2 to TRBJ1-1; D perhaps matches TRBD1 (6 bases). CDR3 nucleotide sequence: TGTGCCAGCAGCTTAGTATGGGGGGCTGGAACTGAAGCTTTCTTT. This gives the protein CASSLVWGAGTEAFF.